This TCR beta chain appears in the sequencing data of a study of T cell responses to AZD1222 COVID-19 vaccine. Findings and caveats of the study: Among AZD1222 vaccinees, only 5 to 7 were seropositive at baseline.

Sequenced by immunoSEQ multiplex PCR; TCRdb stores in-frame clones only, minus some. This table holds more than 110,000 clones, about 90% found once. The germline gives CDR1 SNHLY, CDR2 FYNNEI. Trimming removed 7 bases at V and 4 bases at J, with 13 bases between. The CDR3 covers 14 residues. Notes on this clone: The antigen is undetermined.

This chain joins TRBV2 and TRBJ2-2; the D gene is possibly TRBD2 (5 bases). The source was peripheral blood, collected on day 0 of AZD1222 vaccination. The sequence derives from an adult in good health. CDR3 protein: CASTPRGITGELFF. The CDR3 region has the DNA TGTGCCAGCACTCCGAGAGGGATCACCGGGGAGCTGTTTTTT.